One and the same sample provided the 24 T cell receptor beta chains below, sequenced in a study of breast tumors, draining lymph nodes, adjacent tissues. Samples came from axillary lymph nodes draining the breast cancer. TCRdb analysed the multiplex PCR reads with MiXCR anew, one entry per CDR3 protein. The data hold fewer than 200,000 distinct CDR3 sequences, with 25% to 40% observed a single time. Specimen: axillary lymph node tissue. The origin of the receptors is a female donor with breast cancer. Some clones in this sample may be carry-over from other donors' samples.

The sample holds one count of this clonotype. The rearrangement links TRBV9 to TRBJ2-7; perhaps TRBD1 as D (5 bases). CDR1 SGDLS and CDR2 YYNGEE come from the germline V gene. The CDR3 has 14 residues. V was cut by 5 bases and J by 3 bases, with 15 bases left in between. CDR3 DNA sequence: TGTGCCAGCAGTGATTCGACAGAAAACTACGAGCAGTACTTC. It specifies CASSDSTENYEQYF. Complete variable domain (other parts from reference TRBV9 and TRBJ2-7): DSGVTQTPKHLITATGQRVTLRCSPRSGDLSVYWYQQSLDQGLQFLIQYYNGEERAKGNILERFSAQQFPDLHSELNLSSLELGDSALYFCASSDSTENYEQYFGPGTRLTVT.

This clonotype came up a few times. Being one base from a much bigger clone, this may be a read error. This is likely a read error, given that the CDR3 carries no conserved phenylalanine or tryptophan at its end. V usage is TRBV7-2 and J usage is TRBJ1-2; D may be TRBD1 (6 bases). The CDR3 has 14 residues. The V end was cut by 0 bases, the J end by 2 bases, with 7 bases between. CDR1 SGHTA and CDR2 FQGNSA come from the germline V gene. CDR3 in amino acids: CASSLADRNYGYTL. The CDR3 coding sequence is TGTGCCAGCAGCTTAGCGGACAGAAACTATGGCTACACCCTC.

The genes are TRBV24-1 and TRBJ2-5; TRBD2 aligns across 9 bases. Germline CDR1 is KGHDR and CDR2 is SFDVKD. This CDR3 has 14 amino acids. The junction had 7 bases not matched to a gene; V was cut back by 7 bases and J by 5 bases. CDR3 DNA: TGTGCCACCAGCGGCGGGAGGGCCGGGGAGACCCAGTACTTC. Residues: CATSGGRAGETQYF.

The V gene is TRBV7-8, the J gene TRBJ2-5, with D maybe TRBD2 (5 bases). V was cut by 1 base and J by 5 bases, with 11 bases left in between. Per the germline V gene, CDR1 is SGHVS and CDR2 is FQNEAQ. The CDR3 contains 14 residues. The CDR3 DNA sequence: TGTGCCAGCAGCTTAGGTGGCGGGTCCGAGACCCAGTACTTC. Its translation is CASSLGGGSETQYF.

Notes on this clonotype: A read error may be the cause here, since a much bigger clone is one base away. The V and J genes are TRBV7-2 and TRBJ2-1, with D hard to call. Germline V lookup: CDR1 SGHTA, CDR2 FQGNSA. V lost 4 bases and J 10 bases, leaving 11 bases between the germline ends. The CDR3 extends over 12 amino acids. CDR3 region: CASSSLPGEQFF. The CDR3 DNA reads TGTGCCAGCAGCTCGCTTCCCGGCGAGCAGTTCTTC.

About this clonotype itself: One base away lies a much larger clone, so this may be a sequencing read error. Here the CDR3 omits its conserved ending phenylalanine or tryptophan, so a read error is the likely source. The CDR3 reads CASSAIYSSGANVLTS. The CDR3 nucleotides are TGTGCCAGTAGCGCAATATACTCCTCTGGGGCCAACGTCCTGACTTCC. V gene TRBV19 combines with J gene TRBJ2-6, with no clear D. The V end was cut by 6 bases, the J end by 0 bases, with 12 bases between. The CDR3 has 16 amino acids. The V gene's germline CDR1 is LNHDA and CDR2 SQIVND (reference sequence).

The genes are TRBV6-1 and TRBJ2-3, with D tentatively TRBD2 (6 bases). The V gene's germline CDR1 is MNHNS and CDR2 SASEGT. The length of the CDR3 is 14 residues. V was trimmed by 7 bases and J by 6 bases, leaving 17 bases between them. The CDR3 nucleotides read TGTGCCAGCACCCTACTCCCCCGGGGGGATACGCAGTATTTT. Its protein is CASTLLPRGDTQYF.

The genes are TRBV24-1 and TRBJ1-5; 9 bases line up with TRBD1. Per the germline V gene, CDR1 is KGHDR and CDR2 is SFDVKD. This CDR3 has 17 amino acids. V lost 12 bases and J lost 6; bases outside the gene matches: 20. The CDR3 bases are TGTGCCGCCATTGGCCCGACAGGGGGGGGGCGCACTCAGCCCCAGCATTTT. Protein sequence: CAAIGPTGGGRTQPQHF.

The sample holds many counts of this clonotype. This chain links TRBV19 with TRBJ2-7; perhaps D is TRBD1 or TRBD2 (5 bases each). This CDR3 is built from 13 residues. V lost 5 bases, J lost 4 bases, and 12 bases lay in between. Germline loops: CDR1 LNHDA, CDR2 SQIVND (reference sequence). CDR3 sequence (DNA): TGTGCCAGTAGTCTTAGAGGGGAATACGAGCAGTACTTC. The encoded protein is CASSLRGEYEQYF.

This clonotype was observed at least ten times. V and J are TRBV27 and TRBJ2-3; D may be TRBD2 (6 bases). The CDR3 extends over 16 amino acids. Trimming took off 5 bases at V and 2 bases at J, with 17 bases between the two ends. The germline CDR1 and CDR2 sequences are MNHEY and SMNVEV (reference sequence). CDR3 sequence (DNA): TGTGCCAGCAGTCTTAGGTCACTAGCCCCCACAGATACGCAGTATTTT. This codes for CASSLRSLAPTDTQYF.

In its sample, this clonotype was seen many times. The CDR3 protein is CASSLVSGGDYGYTF. CDR3 DNA: TGTGCCAGCAGCTTAGTATCGGGAGGTGACTATGGCTACACCTTC. The chain combines TRBV11-2 with TRBJ1-2, with D unresolved. Germline V gene sequence: CDR1 SGHAT, CDR2 FQNNGV. The V end was cut by 1 base, the J end by 3 bases, with 12 bases between. The length of the CDR3 is 15 residues.

This clonotype was detected many times. The V and J genes are TRBV4-2 and TRBJ1-3; possibly TRBD1 for D (5 bases). The germline V and J ends were trimmed by 3 bases and 6 bases, with 15 bases remaining between them. This CDR3 has 15 amino acids. Germline CDR1 reads LGHNA; CDR2 reads YNFKEQ. CDR3 nucleotides: TGTGCCAGCAGCCAGGCTGGGGGAGACGAAAACACCATATATTTT. It is translated as CASSQAGGDENTIYF.

The chain is built from TRBV20-1 and TRBJ2-2, with a possible D match to TRBD1 (6 bases). Looked up from germline, CDR1 is DFQATT and CDR2 is SNEGSKA (reference sequence). CDR3 length equals 13 residues. Trimming took off 8 bases at V and 1 base at J, with 11 bases between the two ends. CDR3 sequence reads: CSTPGQNTGELFF. As DNA, the CDR3 is TGCAGTACACCGGGACAGAACACCGGGGAGCTGTTTTTT.

This clonotype occurred a few times. V is TRBV6-1 and J is TRBJ2-7, with TRBD1 as a possible D gene (6 bases). Germline assignment: CDR1 MNHNS and CDR2 SASEGT. V gave up 1 base and J gave up 5 bases, with 15 bases separating them. This CDR3 contains 15 residues. The CDR3 coding sequence is TGTGCCAGCAGTGAAGGAGTAGGGGGACACCACGAGCAGTACTTC. It yields the protein CASSEGVGGHHEQYF.

This clonotype appeared many times. This chain links TRBV6-5 with TRBJ2-1; TRBD1 agrees at 7 bases. The length of the CDR3 is 14 residues. Unmatched junction bases numbered 2, after V lost 6 bases and J lost 0 bases. Germline-derived CDR1 and CDR2 are MNHEY and SVGAGI. The CDR3 protein is CASRRTGSYNEQFF. CDR3 coding DNA: TGTGCCAGCAGACGGACAGGCTCCTACAATGAGCAGTTCTTC.

The gene calls are TRBV6-6 and TRBJ1-2; 10 bases fit TRBD1. With V trimmed by 5 bases and J by 3 bases, 9 bases remained unmatched. Germline CDR1 is MNHNY and CDR2 is SVGAGI (reference sequence). The CDR3 loop spans 16 amino acids. In nucleotides, the CDR3 is TGTGCCAGCAGTCACGTTGTCGGACAGGGGGACTATGGCTACACCTTC. It is translated as CASSHVVGQGDYGYTF.

With respect to this clonotype: A much larger clone sits a single nucleotide away, making a read error possible. The chain links TRBV20-1 to TRBJ2-1; 7 bases are a match to TRBD2. This CDR3 has 13 amino acids. J was trimmed by 6 bases and V by 3 bases; bases with no gene match: 5. The germline V gene has CDR1 DFQATT and CDR2 SNEGSKA (reference sequence). The CDR3 DNA sequence: TGCAGTGCTAGGCGGGGGTCGGGCAATGAGCAGTTCTTC. Amino acids: CSARRGSGNEQFF.

This clonotype was counted ten times or more. This sequence joins TRBV6-2 or TRBV6-3 and TRBJ2-2; D gene uncertain. Per the germline V gene, CDR1 is MNHEY and CDR2 is SVGEGT. The CDR3 totals 13 residues. V dropped 2 bases and J dropped 5 bases, with 6 bases sitting between them. The CDR3 coding sequence is TGTGCCAGCAGTTACATTCTAACCGGGGAGCTGTTTTTT. As protein: CASSYILTGELFF.

This clonotype was counted many times. CDR3 in amino acids: CASSGGQGSYNEQFF. Here the CDR3 DNA reads TGTGCCAGCAGCGGGGGACAGGGTTCCTACAATGAGCAGTTCTTC. The chain recombines TRBV9 with TRBJ2-1; 9 nucleotides match TRBD1. V lost 3 bases, J lost 1 base, and 2 bases stayed unmatched. CDR3 length equals 15 residues. Germline-derived CDR1 and CDR2 are SGDLS and YYNGEE.

This clonotype was seen at least ten times. The rearrangement joins TRBV9 to TRBJ1-4; 9 bases fit TRBD1. The CDR3 extends over 15 amino acids. Germline CDR1 SGDLS, CDR2 YYNGEE. V trimming: 4 bases; J trimming: 8 bases; junction bases outside the gene matches: 9. The CDR3 reads CASSPQQGAGEKLFF. The CDR3 DNA reads as TGTGCCAGCAGCCCGCAACAGGGGGCGGGGGAAAAACTGTTTTTT.

The CDR3 region has the DNA TGTGCCAGCAGGACAGGGGGCGCAATAAATCAGCCCCAGCATTTT. This encodes CASRTGGAINQPQHF. The rearrangement joins TRBV6-1 to TRBJ1-5, with TRBD1 identical over 10 bases. J gave up 4 bases and V 6 bases, and 6 bases lay outside the gene matches. CDR3 size: 15 residues. Germline V gives CDR1 MNHNS, CDR2 SASEGT.

This clonotype was recorded many times. The V call is TRBV4-2, the J call TRBJ1-2; D is perhaps TRBD1 (5 bases). This CDR3 spans 17 amino acids. The germline V gene has CDR1 LGHNA and CDR2 YNFKEQ. Between the trimmed V and J ends, which lost 0 bases and 4 bases, there was a span of 18 bases. The CDR3 here is CASSQDRSPGLIYGYTF. The DNA for the CDR3 is TGTGCCAGCAGCCAAGATCGGTCCCCGGGACTGATCTATGGCTACACCTTC.

Ten or more counts support this clonotype. V and J are TRBV6-2 or TRBV6-3 and TRBJ2-3, with a weak D call TRBD2 (5 bases). V was pared by 2 bases and J by 3 bases, with 12 bases between. Germline V gene sequence: CDR1 MNHEY, CDR2 SVGEGT. The CDR3 is 15 amino acids. In nucleotides, the CDR3 is TGTGCCAGCAGTTACGAGGGAAGCTTTACAGATACGCAGTATTTT. Its translation is CASSYEGSFTDTQYF.

This clonotype was observed many times. The rearrangement uses TRBV25-1 and TRBJ2-1; D gene uncertain. Trimming removed 3 bases from V and 0 bases from J, with 6 bases in between. The germline CDR1 and CDR2 sequences are MGHDK and SYGVNS. The CDR3 extends over 14 amino acids. The CDR3 DNA reads as TGTGCCAGCAGTGACTTTAGCTCCTACAATGAGCAGTTCTTC. This sequence encodes CASSDFSSYNEQFF.